These 26 T cell receptor beta chains came from one sample sequenced in a study of regulatory T cells in long-lasting Graves disease. Time point reported: newly diagnosed GD, antithyroid drugs for less than 3 months. Extracted PBMC RNA gave rise to the TCR library. Arm-PCR of CDR3 regions with iRepertoire HTBI primers generated TCR beta libraries. TCRdb fed the multiplex PCR reads into MiXCR, producing one record per CDR3 protein. The table includes roughly 420,000 distinct CDR3 sequences, about a sixth detected once. The sample was also reused in another study, on T cells in Graves' hyperthyroidism and ophthalmopathy.

The sample here was peripheral blood mononuclear cells (PBMCs), taken at new diagnosis, from a patient treated with antithyroid drugs. The receptors here all came from a woman aged 18-29 years with Graves disease.

This clonotype was seen ten or more times. This chain connects TRBV11-3 to TRBJ2-7, with a weak D call TRBD2 (6 bases). The CDR3 has 17 residues. Trimming shortened V by 2 bases and J by 0 bases, and 17 bases separated the two germline ends. Looked up from germline, CDR1 is SGHNT and CDR2 is YENEEA. CDR3 protein: CASSLQGASALSYEQYF. Here the CDR3 DNA reads TGTGCCAGCAGCTTACAAGGTGCTAGCGCCCTCTCCTACGAGCAGTACTTC.

At least ten counts were recorded for this clonotype. The DNA for the CDR3 is TGTGCCAGCAGTTCTCCGAGGAACACCGGGGAGCTGTTTTTT. Its translation is CASSSPRNTGELFF. The J gene is TRBJ2-2, the V gene TRBV28; D not resolved. There are 14 residues in the CDR3. Germline V gene sequence: CDR1 MDHEN, CDR2 SYDVKM. The V end lost 4 bases, the J end lost 1 base, and 7 bases lay between the germline ends.

This clonotype was recorded at least ten times. The chain uses TRBV27 and TRBJ2-5, with TRBD1 identical over 7 bases. V dropped 0 bases and J dropped 5; count of bases not matched to a gene: 9. The germline V gene has CDR1 MNHEY and CDR2 SMNVEV (reference sequence). The CDR3 is 16 residues long. In nucleotides, the CDR3 is TGTGCCAGCAGTTTATCACCCACAGGGGCTGGGGAGACCCAGTACTTC. It translates to CASSLSPTGAGETQYF.

The table lists this clonotype with many counts. The chain joins TRBV2 to TRBJ2-5; D is perhaps TRBD1 (6 bases). V was cut by 4 bases and J by 1 base, with 7 bases left in between. This CDR3 has 13 amino acids. Per germline, CDR1 SNHLY and CDR2 FYNNEI. The CDR3 DNA reads TGTGCCAGCAGTGGGACAGTCCAAGAGACCCAGTACTTC. Protein sequence: CASSGTVQETQYF. The whole variable domain, remainder taken from reference TRBV2 and TRBJ2-5, is EPEVTQTPSHQVTQMGQEVILRCVPISNHLYFYWYRQILGQKVEFLVSFYNNEISEKSEIFDDQFSVERPDGSNFTLKIRSTKLEDSAMYFCASSGTVQETQYFGPGTRLLVL.

V usage is TRBV6-5 and J usage is TRBJ2-3, with D unclear. V was clipped by 2 bases and J by 4 bases, with 10 bases between them. In germline, CDR1 is MNHEY, CDR2 SVGAGI. The CDR3 has 14 residues. The CDR3 reads CASSYIVSADTQYF. The CDR3 region has the DNA TGTGCCAGCAGTTACATCGTATCCGCAGATACGCAGTATTTT.

V gene TRBV5-6 combines with J gene TRBJ2-2; no clear D. This CDR3 has 13 residues. Trimming removed 2 bases at V and 10 bases at J, with 12 bases between. From germline, CDR1 is SGHDT and CDR2 YYEEEE. In DNA form, the CDR3 reads TGTGCCAGCAGCTTTCCCTCGCCCGAGGAGCTGTTTTTT. Its translation: CASSFPSPEELFF.

There are many counts of this clonotype. This chain uses TRBV7-3 with TRBJ1-1; 8 nucleotides agree with TRBD1. The CDR3 totals 15 residues. V shed 6 bases, J shed 1 base, and the junction held 7 bases outside the gene matches. Germline-derived CDR1 and CDR2 are SGHTA and FQGTGA. The CDR3 bases are TGTGCCAGCAGACGGACAGGGAGCGGGAACACTGAAGCTTTCTTT. The encoded protein is CASRRTGSGNTEAFF.

At least ten counts were recorded for this clonotype. The rearrangement joins TRBV2 to TRBJ2-5, with 9 bases lining up with TRBD2. The germline CDR1 and CDR2 sequences are SNHLY and FYNNEI. The length of the CDR3 is 16 residues. The V segment lost 5 bases and the J segment 4 bases; nucleotides outside the gene matches: 11. This CDR3 is CASSPLQREAGETQYF. CDR3 sequence (DNA): TGTGCCAGCAGTCCCCTCCAGCGGGAGGCGGGAGAGACCCAGTACTTC.

This clonotype was counted only a few times. The chain links TRBV11-2 to TRBJ2-5; D tentatively fits TRBD1 or TRBD2 (5 bases each). The CDR3 contains 13 residues. The V gene's germline CDR1 is SGHAT and CDR2 FQNNGV. DNA of the CDR3: TGTGCTACTTCGGGGACGAACAAAGAGACCCAGTACTTC. Translation: CATSGTNKETQYF.

This clonotype was counted only a few times. This chain links TRBV20-1 with TRBJ2-7; D possibly corresponds to TRBD2 (6 bases). CDR1 DFQATT and CDR2 SNEGSKA come from the germline V gene (reference sequence). V was cut by 6 bases and J by 2 bases, with 11 bases left in between. This CDR3 is 12 amino acids long. CDR3 DNA sequence: TGCAGTGCGCGGGACTCCGCCTACGAGCAGTACTTC. Its protein is CSARDSAYEQYF.

This chain uses TRBV10-3 with TRBJ2-7, with D perhaps being TRBD1 or TRBD2 (5 bases each). V shed 6 bases and J shed 7 bases, with 25 bases lying between them. CDR1 ENHRY and CDR2 SYGVKD come from the germline V gene. The CDR3 consists of 16 residues. The CDR3 here is CAIRPPPGTPRGEQYF. The CDR3 region has the DNA TGTGCCATCAGACCTCCACCGGGGACCCCACGTGGGGAGCAGTACTTC.

The sample holds many counts of this clonotype. The chain is built from TRBV20-1 and TRBJ2-2; D is possibly TRBD1 or TRBD2 (6 bases each). Germline V CDR1 and CDR2: DFQATT, SNEGSKA (reference sequence). CDR3 length equals 14 residues. Trimming removed 3 bases at V and 2 bases at J, with 10 bases between. Here the CDR3 DNA reads TGCAGTGCTAGGTCGGGGGCTAACACCGGGGAGCTGTTTTTT. Its translation is CSARSGANTGELFF.

This chain connects TRBV7-9 to TRBJ2-2, with a weak D call TRBD2 (5 bases). V lost 9 bases, J lost 8 bases, and 7 bases lay in between. This CDR3 is 10 amino acids long. CDR1 and CDR2 from the germline V gene are SEHNR and FQNEAQ (reference sequence). The CDR3 here is CASWRGELFF. In DNA, the CDR3 is TGTGCCAGTTGGAGGGGGGAGCTGTTTTTT. Complete variable domain (other parts from reference TRBV7-9 and TRBJ2-2): DTGVSQNPRHKITKRGQNVTFRCDPISEHNRLYWYRQTLGQGPEFLTYFQNEAQLEKSRLLSDRFSAERPKGSFSTLEIQRTEQGDSAMYLCASWRGELFFGEGSRLTVL.

This clonotype was detected ten times or more. V usage is TRBV7-2 and J usage is TRBJ2-1, with TRBD1 matching 9 bases. The CDR3 spans 14 residues. Germline CDR1 reads SGHTA; CDR2 reads FQGNSA. With 5 bases clipped from V and 4 bases from J, the junction kept 3 bases outside the gene matches. CDR3 coding DNA: TGTGCCAGCAGCCTGGGACAGGGTTACAATGAGCAGTTCTTC. Protein product: CASSLGQGYNEQFF.

As regards this clonotype: The junction departs from the called germline gene at one end, perhaps through a read error. The chain couples TRBV10-3 to TRBJ1-2, with D possibly TRBD1 on 5 matching bases. The V gene's germline CDR1 is ENHRY and CDR2 SYGVKD. The CDR3 length is 13 residues. The DNA for the CDR3 is TGTGCCATCACCCAGGACACCCTAGATGGCCACACCTTC. This translates into CAITQDTLDGHTF.

Concerning this clonotype: A read error is possible here, since a much larger clone lies one base away. The V call is TRBV3-1, the J call TRBJ2-1; unclear D gene. This CDR3 spans 13 amino acids. Looked up from germline, CDR1 is LGHDT and CDR2 is YNNKEL (reference sequence). The V gene lost 1 base and the J gene lost 10 bases, with 11 bases spanning the gap. CDR3 loop: CASSQGGGSEQFF. The CDR3 coding sequence is TGTGCCAGCAGCCAAGGTGGCGGATCCGAGCAGTTCTTC.

This clonotype was picked up many times. The chain recombines TRBV28 with TRBJ2-5; D remains ambiguous. The CDR3 covers 14 residues. Germline V gene data show CDR1 as MDHEN and CDR2 as SYDVKM. The V end lost 2 bases, the J end lost 1 base, and 8 bases lay between the germline ends. In DNA form, the CDR3 reads TGTGCCAGCAGTTTAAAGTACAGCCAAGAGACCCAGTACTTC. Its translation is CASSLKYSQETQYF.

The sample holds many counts of this clonotype. J is TRBJ2-7 and V is TRBV6-2 or TRBV6-3; the D gene could be TRBD1 or TRBD2 (5 bases each). The CDR3 is 15 amino acids. Germline CDR1 and CDR2: MNHEY and SVGEGT. V was clipped by 5 bases and J by 5 bases, with 19 bases between them. CDR3 loop: CASSESGTLRDEQYF. As DNA, the CDR3 is TGTGCCAGCAGTGAATCCGGGACGCTGAGGGACGAGCAGTACTTC.

The chain has TRBV20-1 and TRBJ1-5; the D gene is possibly TRBD1 (6 bases). The CDR3 runs to 14 residues. Per germline, CDR1 DFQATT and CDR2 SNEGSKA (reference sequence). Trimming pared 6 bases from V and 11 bases from J, leaving 23 bases between. The CDR3 sequence: CSADGDIYTEAQHF. CDR3 bases: TGCAGTGCGGATGGGGACATCTACACGGAGGCCCAGCATTTT.

As regards this clonotype: It may be a read error: a sequence one base away is much more abundant. V and J are TRBV3-1 and TRBJ2-7; D call uncertain. The V gene's germline CDR1 is LGHDT and CDR2 YNNKEL (reference sequence). This CDR3 is 13 amino acids long. CDR3 loop: CGSSRMSSYEQYF. DNA for the CDR3: TGTGGCAGCAGCCGAATGAGCTCCTACGAGCAGTACTTC.

This clonotype showed up many times. J is TRBJ1-6 and V is TRBV28; D gene unclear. Germline V lookup: CDR1 MDHEN, CDR2 SYDVKM. V was trimmed by 7 bases and J by 1 base, leaving 17 bases between them. The CDR3 spans 17 residues. The CDR3 DNA reads as TGTGCCAGCAAAAGTTCGTGGGGTTGGTCCTATAATTCACCCCTCCACTTT. Protein: CASKSSWGWSYNSPLHF. Using reference TRBV28 and TRBJ1-6 for the parts outside the CDR3, the full variable domain is DVKVTQSSRYLVKRTGEKVFLECVQDMDHENMFWYRQDPGLGLRLIYFSYDVKMKEKGDIPEGYSVSREKKERFSLILESASTNQTSMYLCASKSSWGWSYNSPLHFGNGTRLTVT.

The chain combines TRBV10-3 with TRBJ2-7, with 7 nucleotides matching TRBD1. Germline V gene data show CDR1 as ENHRY and CDR2 as SYGVKD. Trimming at V came to 6 bases and at J to 5 bases, leaving 7 bases not matched to a gene. The CDR3 covers 13 residues. The DNA for the CDR3 is TGTGCCATCAGGGCGACAGGGCGGAACGAGCAGTACTTC. Translating gives CAIRATGRNEQYF.

This clonotype was detected a few times. This clone may be a read error of a much larger clone one base away. The CDR3 is CASSQGAGSSYEQYF. The DNA for the CDR3 is TGCGCCAGCAGCCAAGGGGCAGGGAGCTCCTACGAGCAGTACTTC. The V call is TRBV4-3, the J call TRBJ2-7, with D perhaps given as TRBD1 or TRBD2 (5 bases each). This CDR3 spans 15 amino acids. In germline, CDR1 is LGHNA, CDR2 YSLEER. V lost 1 base to trimming and J lost 0 bases, with 10 bases between them.

This clonotype was recorded at least ten times. The chain couples TRBV2 to TRBJ1-4; 7 bases map to TRBD1. The junction had 4 bases not matched to a gene; V was cut back by 2 bases and J by 7 bases. This CDR3 contains 14 residues. Germline lookup yields CDR1 SNHLY and CDR2 FYNNEI. CDR3: CASSESTGREKLFF. DNA of the CDR3: TGTGCCAGCAGTGAATCGACAGGGCGTGAAAAACTGTTTTTT. Looking up the rest from reference TRBV2 and TRBJ1-4 gives the full variable domain: EPEVTQTPSHQVTQMGQEVILRCVPISNHLYFYWYRQILGQKVEFLVSFYNNEISEKSEIFDDQFSVERPDGSNFTLKIRSTKLEDSAMYFCASSESTGREKLFFGSGTQLSVL.

This clonotype has ten or more counts. The CDR3 here is CASTLTSGRTWDNEQFF. The DNA of the CDR3 is TGTGCCAGCACACTGACTAGCGGGAGAACGTGGGACAATGAGCAGTTCTTC. V and J are TRBV6-1 and TRBJ2-1, with TRBD2 identical over 12 bases. Germline V gene data show CDR1 as MNHNS and CDR2 as SASEGT. The V gene end was trimmed by 7 bases and the J gene end by 5 bases; junction bases not matched to a gene: 12. This CDR3 is built from 17 residues.

This clonotype was picked up many times. This rearrangement joins TRBV11-2 to TRBJ2-3; TRBD2 matches 12 bases. The ends lost 3 bases at V and 3 bases at J; junction bases unmatched: 7. This CDR3 is built from 17 residues. CDR1 SGHAT and CDR2 FQNNGV come from the germline V gene. The CDR3 DNA follows: TGTGCCAGCAGCTTTCCCCCTACTAGCGGGAGGACAGATACGCAGTATTTT. It codes for CASSFPPTSGRTDTQYF.